The 21 T cell receptor beta chains below were found in one sample sequenced in a study of T cells after yellow fever vaccination. TCRdb re-analysed the 5' RACE reads in MiXCR, keeping a single row per CDR3 protein. This table has more than 350,000 distinct CDR3 sequences, roughly 11% appearing once. The material sequenced was PBMCs, taken on the day of the first yellow fever vaccination. All receptors derive from a man aged 18 to 30 who received the YFV17D yellow fever vaccine.

The table lists this clonotype with a few counts. The chain combines TRBV3-1 with TRBJ2-4; 8 nucleotides agree with TRBD2. The CDR3 is 17 amino acids. The germline gives CDR1 LGHDT, CDR2 YNNKEL (reference sequence). The V and J ends lost 1 base and 3 bases, in that order; junction bases with no gene match: 8. CDR3 residues: CASSQVVGTSGKNIQYF. CDR3 sequence (DNA): TGTGCCAGCAGCCAAGTGGTAGGAACTAGCGGCAAAAACATTCAGTACTTC.

The chain is built from TRBV7-3 and TRBJ2-5; 8 positions agree with TRBD1. The CDR3 has 16 residues. From germline, CDR1 is SGHTA and CDR2 FQGTGA. V shed 5 bases, J shed 5 bases, and the junction held 13 bases outside the gene matches. The CDR3 nucleotides read TGTGCCAGCAGCCGGCTTCGGACAGGGACGGTGGAGACCCAGTACTTC. Its translation: CASSRLRTGTVETQYF.

The chain employs TRBV28 and TRBJ1-5; D unresolved. The CDR3 has 12 residues. The V end was cut by 0 bases, the J end by 5 bases, with 2 bases between. Germline lookup yields CDR1 MDHEN and CDR2 SYDVKM. Here the CDR3 reads CASSLWDQPQHF. The CDR3, as DNA: TGTGCCAGCAGTTTATGGGATCAGCCCCAGCATTTT.

The CDR3 sequence is CASSPGLADPSYEQYF. The CDR3 DNA reads as TGCGCCAGCAGCCCGGGACTAGCGGACCCCTCCTACGAGCAGTACTTC. The chain joins TRBV5-1 to TRBJ2-7; 11 bases are shared with TRBD2. CDR1 is SGHRS, CDR2 YFSETQ, per germline. This CDR3 is built from 16 residues. After removal of 4 bases from V and 0 bases from J, the junction contained 6 bases not matched to a gene.

This clonotype has only a few counts. The chain carries TRBV7-2 and TRBJ2-3; 7 bases fit TRBD2. The length of the CDR3 is 16 residues. After removal of 5 bases from V and 2 bases from J, the junction contained 10 bases not matched to a gene. Germline loops: CDR1 SGHTA, CDR2 FQGNSA. The CDR3, as DNA: TGTGCCAGCAGCGAAGGACTAGAGAGGGTCACAGATACGCAGTATTTT. Amino acid sequence: CASSEGLERVTDTQYF.

This clonotype was recorded a few times. The chain employs TRBV4-3 and TRBJ1-6, with D unresolved. CDR1 and CDR2 (germline): LGHNA, YSLEER. The CDR3 loop spans 13 amino acids. V shed 1 base and J shed 9 bases, with 7 bases lying between them. In nucleotides, the CDR3 is TGCGCCAGCAGCCAAGTATTAGGTTCACCCCTCCACTTT. This translates into CASSQVLGSPLHF.

This clonotype was detected many times. The V gene is TRBV4-1, the J gene TRBJ2-3; D uncertain. Germline loops: CDR1 MGHRA, CDR2 YSYEKL. Trimming removed 1 base at V and 0 bases at J, with 11 bases between. This CDR3 contains 16 residues. The CDR3 is CASSQVNLVSTDTQYF. CDR3 sequence (DNA): TGCGCCAGCAGCCAAGTCAACCTAGTGAGCACAGATACGCAGTATTTT.

The chain is built from TRBV4-3 and TRBJ1-2; D is perhaps TRBD1 (5 bases). V gave up 0 bases and J gave up 6 bases, with 17 bases separating them. Germline V gives CDR1 LGHNA, CDR2 YSLEER. The CDR3 loop spans 16 amino acids. The DNA for the CDR3 is TGCGCCAGCAGCCAAGATGTTCTAGAGGGGAGGAATGGCTACACCTTC. Its protein is CASSQDVLEGRNGYTF.

There are a few counts of this clonotype. This rearrangement joins TRBV3-1 to TRBJ2-4, with 8 positions matching TRBD2. The germline gives CDR1 LGHDT, CDR2 YNNKEL (reference sequence). The CDR3 has 18 amino acids. V dropped 4 bases and J dropped 1; count of bases not matched to a gene: 12. CDR3: CASSPGTIAGTAKNIQYF. The CDR3 DNA follows: TGTGCCAGCAGCCCCGGGACGATAGCGGGGACTGCCAAAAACATTCAGTACTTC.

This clonotype was seen more than once but under ten times. The chain couples TRBV19 to TRBJ1-5, with D perhaps matching TRBD1 (5 bases). The V gene's germline CDR1 is LNHDA and CDR2 SQIVND (reference sequence). This CDR3 region has 14 residues. V lost 8 bases and J 6 bases, leaving 17 bases between the germline ends. CDR3 sequence reads: CASQSLGGAQPQHF. CDR3 DNA sequence: TGTGCCAGTCAATCACTGGGAGGGGCTCAGCCCCAGCATTTT.

With respect to this clonotype: Mismatch with germline at one junction end may stem from a read error. J is TRBJ2-2 and V is TRBV6-5; D remains ambiguous. The germline V gene encodes CDR1 MNHEY and CDR2 SVGAGI. The CDR3 contains 15 residues. DNA for the CDR3: TGTGCCAGCAGTCACTCAAACCTGAACACCGGGGAGCTGTTTTTT. It encodes CASSHSNLNTGELFF.

The chain couples TRBV19 to TRBJ2-1; TRBD2 aligns across 8 bases. The CDR3 runs 16 residues. CDR1 is LNHDA and CDR2 is SQIVND in the germline V gene (reference sequence). Losses at the gene ends were 2 bases for V and 4 bases for J; bases not matched to a gene: 7. Here the CDR3 reads CASSISSGGGYNEQFF. CDR3 bases: TGTGCCAGTAGTATATCCAGCGGGGGAGGTTACAATGAGCAGTTCTTC.

At least ten counts were recorded for this clonotype. The rearrangement links TRBV27 to TRBJ2-6; no definite D call. The V end was cut by 6 bases, the J end by 0 bases, with 9 bases between. The CDR3 spans 15 residues. Germline V gene data show CDR1 as MNHEY and CDR2 as SMNVEV (reference sequence). Here the CDR3 reads CASSSWSSGANVLTF. Here the CDR3 DNA reads TGTGCCAGCAGCTCTTGGAGCTCTGGGGCCAACGTCCTGACTTTC.

The V call is TRBV4-2, the J call TRBJ2-3; D is undetermined. CDR1 and CDR2 from the germline V gene are LGHNA and YNFKEQ. V gave up 0 bases and J gave up 7 bases, with 5 bases separating them. The CDR3 runs to 12 residues. The CDR3 sequence is CASSQEGNTQYF. CDR3 bases: TGTGCCAGCAGCCAAGAAGGGAATACGCAGTATTTT.

This clonotype was seen a handful of times. The CDR3 protein is CALYRGAQETQYF. In DNA form, the CDR3 reads TGTGCCTTATACCGAGGGGCCCAAGAGACCCAGTACTTC. V gene TRBV6-1 combines with J gene TRBJ2-5; D is tentatively TRBD1 or TRBD2 (5 bases each). CDR1 MNHNS and CDR2 SASEGT come from the germline V gene. V lost 11 bases to trimming and J lost 1 base, with 14 bases between them. This CDR3 has 13 amino acids.

This clonotype has only a few counts. The chain employs TRBV14 and TRBJ1-2, with D maybe TRBD1 (5 bases). The CDR3 extends over 16 amino acids. The germline CDR1 and CDR2 sequences are SGHDN and FVKESK. Trimming stripped 4 bases from V and 6 bases from J, with 21 bases between. The CDR3 region has the DNA TGTGCCAGCAGCCTTAATTCGCGGGCCGGGGGACATGGCTACACCTTC. This gives the protein CASSLNSRAGGHGYTF.

The chain links TRBV2 to TRBJ2-4, with D possibly TRBD1 on 6 matching bases. CDR3 length: 15 amino acids. The V end was cut by 6 bases, the J end by 2 bases, with 14 bases between. In germline, CDR1 is SNHLY, CDR2 FYNNEI. The CDR3 coding sequence is TGTGCCAGCAGCGACCCCCAGGGGCCCAAAAACATTCAGTACTTC. Translating it yields CASSDPQGPKNIQYF.

This rearrangement joins TRBV7-6 to TRBJ2-1, with D perhaps given as TRBD1 or TRBD2 (5 bases each). V was trimmed by 3 bases and J by 5 bases, leaving 14 bases between them. The germline V gene has CDR1 SGHVS and CDR2 FNYEAQ. This CDR3 spans 15 amino acids. The CDR3 DNA sequence: TGTGCCAGCAGCTTCCCGGGACGAGGAGACAATGAGCAGTTCTTC. Protein sequence: CASSFPGRGDNEQFF.

The chain joins TRBV5-1 to TRBJ2-2; D is unresolved. The V and J ends lost 0 bases and 9 bases respectively, with 3 bases between them. CDR3 length: 11 residues. Germline V gives CDR1 SGHRS, CDR2 YFSETQ. In DNA, the CDR3 is TGCGCCAGCAGCTTGGGATGGGAGCTGTTTTTT. Amino acids: CASSLGWELFF.

This rearrangement joins TRBV7-2 to TRBJ2-5; D perhaps matches TRBD1 (6 bases). Germline lookup yields CDR1 SGHTA and CDR2 FQGNSA. V lost 6 bases, J lost 7 bases, and 18 bases lay in between. This CDR3 contains 14 residues. CDR3 nucleotides: TGTGCCAGCAGATCTAATACAGGGTACGGGACCCAGTACTTC. This sequence encodes CASRSNTGYGTQYF.

The rearrangement uses TRBV4-3 and TRBJ2-6; 7 nucleotides agree with TRBD2. The CDR3 has 20 amino acids. V shed 0 bases and J 0 bases; nucleotides not matched to a gene: 11. CDR1 LGHNA and CDR2 YSLEER come from the germline V gene. CDR3 coding DNA: TGCGCCAGCAGCCAAGAGGCTCTAGACAGCGGGGCCTCTGGGGCCAACGTCCTGACTTTC. Encoded protein: CASSQEALDSGASGANVLTF.